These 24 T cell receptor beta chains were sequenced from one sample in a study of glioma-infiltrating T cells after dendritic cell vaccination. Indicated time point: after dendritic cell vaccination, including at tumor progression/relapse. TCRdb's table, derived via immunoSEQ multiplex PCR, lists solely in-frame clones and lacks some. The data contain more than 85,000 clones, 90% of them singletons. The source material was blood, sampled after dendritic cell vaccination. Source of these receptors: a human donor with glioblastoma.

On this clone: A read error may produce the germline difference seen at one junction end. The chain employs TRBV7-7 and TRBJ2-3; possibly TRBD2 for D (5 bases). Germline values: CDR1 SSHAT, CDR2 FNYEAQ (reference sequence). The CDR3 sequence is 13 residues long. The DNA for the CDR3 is TGTGCTAGCAGCCGGACTGAGACAGATACGCAGTATTTT. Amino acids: CASSRTETDTQYF. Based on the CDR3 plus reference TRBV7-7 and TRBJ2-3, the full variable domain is GAGVSQSPRYKVTKRGQDVTLRCDPISSHATLYWYQQALGQGPEFLTYFNYEAQPDKSGLPSDRFSAERPEGSISTLTIQRTEQRDSAMYRCASSRTETDTQYFGPGTRLTVL.

The CDR3 nucleotides are TGTGCCAGTAGGGGTGGGACAGGGATTCGTCTAGCTGGCTACACCTTC. Translated: CASRGGTGIRLAGYTF. This sequence joins TRBV19 and TRBJ1-2; 9 bases match TRBD1. Per germline, CDR1 LNHDA and CDR2 SQIVND (reference sequence). The V gene end was trimmed by 6 bases and the J gene end by 7 bases; junction bases not matched to a gene: 15. This CDR3 has 16 amino acids.

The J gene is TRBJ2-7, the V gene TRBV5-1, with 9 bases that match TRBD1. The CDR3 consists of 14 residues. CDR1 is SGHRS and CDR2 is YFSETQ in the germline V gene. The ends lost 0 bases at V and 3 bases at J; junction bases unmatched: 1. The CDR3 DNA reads TGCGCCAGCAGCTTGGAGGGACAGGGCTACGAGCAGTACTTC. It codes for CASSLEGQGYEQYF.

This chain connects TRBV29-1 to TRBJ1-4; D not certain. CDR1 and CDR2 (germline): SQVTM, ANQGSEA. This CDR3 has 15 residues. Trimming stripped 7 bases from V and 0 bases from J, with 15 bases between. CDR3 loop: CSATMIGATNEKLFF. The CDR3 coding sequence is TGCAGCGCAACCATGATAGGAGCAACTAATGAAAAACTGTTTTTT.

CDR3 protein: CASSYSAGLYNEQFF. In DNA form, the CDR3 reads TGTGCCAGCAGTTACAGCGCAGGGCTCTACAATGAGCAGTTCTTC. This chain links TRBV6-5 with TRBJ2-1, with a tentative D call TRBD1 (5 bases). Trimming cost V 2 bases and J 3 bases, with 11 bases left between them. This CDR3 contains 15 residues. Germline V lookup: CDR1 MNHEY, CDR2 SVGAGI.

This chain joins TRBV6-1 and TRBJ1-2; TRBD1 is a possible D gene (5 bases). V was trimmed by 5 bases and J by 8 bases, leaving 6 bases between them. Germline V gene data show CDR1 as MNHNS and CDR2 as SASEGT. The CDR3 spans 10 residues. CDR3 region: CASSYRGYTF. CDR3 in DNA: TGTGCCAGCAGTTACAGGGGCTACACCTTC.

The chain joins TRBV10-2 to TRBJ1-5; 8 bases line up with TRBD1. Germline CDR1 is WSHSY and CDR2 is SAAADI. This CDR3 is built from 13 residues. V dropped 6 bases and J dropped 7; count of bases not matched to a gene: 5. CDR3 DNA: TGCGCCAGCAGCTCGGACAGGGCCCAGCCCCAGCATTTT. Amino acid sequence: CASSSDRAQPQHF.

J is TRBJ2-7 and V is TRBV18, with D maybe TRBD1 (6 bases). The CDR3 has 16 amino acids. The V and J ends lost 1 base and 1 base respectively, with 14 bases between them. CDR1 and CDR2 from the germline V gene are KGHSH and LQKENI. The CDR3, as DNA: TGTGCCAGCTCACCACTACAGCCAGGGGATTCCTACGAGCAGTACTTC. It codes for CASSPLQPGDSYEQYF. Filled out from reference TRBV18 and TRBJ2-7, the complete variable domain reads NAGVMQNPRHLVRRRGQEARLRCSPMKGHSHVYWYRQLPEEGLKFMVYLQKENIIDESGMPKERFSAEFPKEGPSILRIQQVVRGDSAAYFCASSPLQPGDSYEQYFGPGTRLTVT.

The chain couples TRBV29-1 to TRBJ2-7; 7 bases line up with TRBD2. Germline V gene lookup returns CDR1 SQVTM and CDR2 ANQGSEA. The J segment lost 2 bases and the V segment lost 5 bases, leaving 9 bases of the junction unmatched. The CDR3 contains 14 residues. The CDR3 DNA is TGCAGCGTTTGGGAGGGGACCGAGGCCTACGAGCAGTACTTC. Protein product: CSVWEGTEAYEQYF.

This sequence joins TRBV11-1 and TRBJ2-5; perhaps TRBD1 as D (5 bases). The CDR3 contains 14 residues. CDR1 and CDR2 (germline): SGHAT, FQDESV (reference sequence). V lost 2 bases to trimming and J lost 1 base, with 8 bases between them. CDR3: CASSLRQSQETQYF. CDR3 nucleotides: TGTGCCAGCAGCTTAAGACAGTCCCAAGAGACCCAGTACTTC.

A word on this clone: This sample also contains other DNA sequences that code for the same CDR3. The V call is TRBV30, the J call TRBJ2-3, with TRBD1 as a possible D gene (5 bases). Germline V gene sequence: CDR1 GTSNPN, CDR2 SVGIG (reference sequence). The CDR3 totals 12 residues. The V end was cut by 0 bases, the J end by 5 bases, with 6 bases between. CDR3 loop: CAWSVTGDTQYF. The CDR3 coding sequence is TGTGCCTGGAGTGTAACAGGAGATACGCAGTATTTT.

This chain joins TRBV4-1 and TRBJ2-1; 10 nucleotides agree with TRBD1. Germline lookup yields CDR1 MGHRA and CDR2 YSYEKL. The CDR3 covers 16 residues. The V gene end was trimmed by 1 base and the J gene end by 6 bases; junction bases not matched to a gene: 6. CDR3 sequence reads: CASSQVGTGDGNEQFF. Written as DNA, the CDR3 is TGCGCCAGCAGCCAAGTCGGGACAGGGGATGGCAATGAGCAGTTCTTC.

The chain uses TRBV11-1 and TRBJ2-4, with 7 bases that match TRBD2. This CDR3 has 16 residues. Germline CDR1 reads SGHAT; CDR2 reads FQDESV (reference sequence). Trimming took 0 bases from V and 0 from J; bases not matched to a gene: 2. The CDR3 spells CASSLAGGGAKNIQYF. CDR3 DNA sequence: TGTGCCAGCAGCTTAGCGGGCGGGGGAGCCAAAAACATTCAGTACTTC.

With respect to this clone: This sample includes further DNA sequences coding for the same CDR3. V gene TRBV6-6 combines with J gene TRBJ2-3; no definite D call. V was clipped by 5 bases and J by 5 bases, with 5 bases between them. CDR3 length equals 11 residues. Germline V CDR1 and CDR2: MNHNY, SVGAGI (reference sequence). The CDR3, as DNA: TGTGCCAGCAGTCCTCGAGATACGCAGTATTTT. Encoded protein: CASSPRDTQYF.

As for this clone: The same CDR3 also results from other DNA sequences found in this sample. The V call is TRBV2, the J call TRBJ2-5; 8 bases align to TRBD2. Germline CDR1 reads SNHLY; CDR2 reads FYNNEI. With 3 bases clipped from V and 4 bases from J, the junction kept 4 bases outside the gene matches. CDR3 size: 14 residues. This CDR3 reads CASSEGTRGETQYF. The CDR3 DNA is TGTGCCAGCAGTGAGGGGACTAGAGGAGAGACCCAGTACTTC.

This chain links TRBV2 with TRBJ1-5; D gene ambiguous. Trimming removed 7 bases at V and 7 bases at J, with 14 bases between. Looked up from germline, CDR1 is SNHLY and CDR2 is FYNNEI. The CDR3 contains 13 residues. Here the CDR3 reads CASMQASRQPQHF. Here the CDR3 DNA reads TGTGCCAGCATGCAAGCTTCACGGCAGCCCCAGCATTTT.

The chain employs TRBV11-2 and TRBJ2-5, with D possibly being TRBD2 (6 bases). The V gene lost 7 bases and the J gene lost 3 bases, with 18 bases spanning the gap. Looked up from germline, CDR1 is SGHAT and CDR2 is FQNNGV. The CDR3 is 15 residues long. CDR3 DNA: TGTGCCAGCACTTATACCGGGACTGGCAAAGAGACCCAGTACTTC. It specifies CASTYTGTGKETQYF.

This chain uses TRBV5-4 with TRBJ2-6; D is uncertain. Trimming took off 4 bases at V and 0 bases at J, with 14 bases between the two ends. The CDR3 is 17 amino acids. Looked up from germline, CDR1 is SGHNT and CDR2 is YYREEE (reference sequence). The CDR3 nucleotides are TGTGCCAGCAGCCCATCGACGGGTAACTCTGGGGCCAACGTCCTGACTTTC. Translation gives CASSPSTGNSGANVLTF.

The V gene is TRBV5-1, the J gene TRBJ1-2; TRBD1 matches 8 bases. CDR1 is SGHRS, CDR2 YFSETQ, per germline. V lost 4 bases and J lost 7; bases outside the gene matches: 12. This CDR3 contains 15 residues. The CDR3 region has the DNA TGCGCCAGCAGCACGACCGACAGGGGATTAAGTGGCTACACCTTC. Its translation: CASSTTDRGLSGYTF. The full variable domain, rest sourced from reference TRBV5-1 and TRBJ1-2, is KAGVTQTPRYLIKTRGQQVTLSCSPISGHRSVSWYQQTPGQGLQFLFEYFSETQRNKGNFPGRFSGRQFSNSRSEMNVSTLELGDSALYLCASSTTDRGLSGYTFGSGTRLTVV.

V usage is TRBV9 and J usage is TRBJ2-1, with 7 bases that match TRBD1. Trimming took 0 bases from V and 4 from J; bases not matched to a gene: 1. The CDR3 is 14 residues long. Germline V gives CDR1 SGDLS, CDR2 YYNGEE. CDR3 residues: CASSVGQGYNEQFF. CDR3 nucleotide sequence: TGTGCCAGCAGCGTAGGACAGGGTTACAATGAGCAGTTCTTC.

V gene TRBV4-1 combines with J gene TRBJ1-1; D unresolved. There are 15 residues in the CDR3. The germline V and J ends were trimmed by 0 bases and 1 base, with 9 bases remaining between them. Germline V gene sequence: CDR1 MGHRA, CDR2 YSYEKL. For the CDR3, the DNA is TGCGCCAGCAGCCAAGATCGAGGAGAGAACACTGAAGCTTTCTTT. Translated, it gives CASSQDRGENTEAFF.

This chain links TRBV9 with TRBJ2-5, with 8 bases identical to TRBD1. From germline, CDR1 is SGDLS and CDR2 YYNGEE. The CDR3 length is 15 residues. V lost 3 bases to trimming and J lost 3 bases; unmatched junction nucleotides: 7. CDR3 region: CASSAGQGYEETQYF. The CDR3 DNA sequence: TGTGCCAGCAGCGCCGGACAGGGATATGAAGAGACCCAGTACTTC.

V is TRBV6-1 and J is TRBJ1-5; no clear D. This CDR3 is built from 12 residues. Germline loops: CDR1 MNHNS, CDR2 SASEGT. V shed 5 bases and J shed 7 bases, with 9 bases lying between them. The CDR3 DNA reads TGTGCCAGCAGTCAAATGGGCCAGCCCCAGCATTTT. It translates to CASSQMGQPQHF.

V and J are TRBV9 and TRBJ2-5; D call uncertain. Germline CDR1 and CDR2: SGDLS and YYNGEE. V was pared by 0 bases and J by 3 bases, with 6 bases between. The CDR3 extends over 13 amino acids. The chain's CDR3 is CASSVEPKETQYF. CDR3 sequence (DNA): TGTGCCAGCAGCGTAGAGCCCAAAGAGACCCAGTACTTC.